The 30 T cell receptor beta chains given below trace back to one sample, sequenced in a study of esophageal squamous cell carcinoma tumors. PCR used a TCR alpha or TCR beta constant-region primer with a P20EA primer, then nested PCR with CA2 or CB2. Reverse transcription used a polyT18-containing BSL-18E primer, and TCR genes were amplified by unbiased adaptor ligation RT-PCR. MiXCR was run by TCRdb on the 5' RACE reads, yielding one entry per CDR3 protein. The sample yields about 5,600 distinct CDR3 sequences, roughly 22% seen once. Sequencing was done on a sample of tumor tissue. The receptors originated from a man aged 50 or older with esophageal squamous cell carcinoma.

The rearrangement joins TRBV6-4 to TRBJ1-1; D gene unclear. The CDR3 is made up of 13 amino acids. Germline-derived CDR1 and CDR2 are MRHNA and SNTAGT. The V end lost 4 bases, the J end lost 10 bases, and 16 bases lay between the germline ends. The CDR3 DNA reads TGTGCCAGCAGTGCTTCCCCCGGACTAGGAGCTTTCTTT. Translating gives CASSASPGLGAFF.

The V gene is TRBV20-1, the J gene TRBJ1-5; D is unclear. The CDR3 extends over 12 amino acids. The V gene's germline CDR1 is DFQATT and CDR2 SNEGSKA (reference sequence). V was pared by 6 bases and J by 7 bases, with 13 bases between. CDR3 protein: CSALSAVQPQHF. The CDR3 DNA reads as TGCAGTGCCCTCTCAGCCGTACAGCCCCAGCATTTT.

By sample fraction, this clonotype is medium-sized. The chain's CDR3 is CASSSEGASNEQFF. The CDR3 coding sequence is TGTGCCAGCAGCTCCGAGGGGGCGTCTAATGAGCAGTTCTTC. This chain joins TRBV3-1 and TRBJ2-1; the match to TRBD1 covers 7 bases. Per the germline V gene, CDR1 is LGHDT and CDR2 is YNNKEL (reference sequence). J lost 7 bases, V lost 5 bases, and 8 bases had no gene match. The CDR3 sequence is 14 residues long.

This clonotype was detected only a few times. The V and J genes are TRBV11-2 and TRBJ2-5; D remains unclear. CDR1 SGHAT and CDR2 FQNNGV come from the germline V gene. The CDR3 spans 15 residues. V lost 4 bases to trimming and J lost 2 bases, with 14 bases between them. The CDR3 here is CASSSTQWRQETQYF. In nucleotides, the CDR3 is TGTGCCAGCAGCTCAACCCAATGGCGTCAAGAGACCCAGTACTTC.

The chain joins TRBV24-1 to TRBJ2-5; tentative D call: TRBD1 (5 bases). The CDR3 runs 13 residues. The germline V and J ends were trimmed by 6 bases and 1 base, with 8 bases remaining between them. Germline CDR1 and CDR2: KGHDR and SFDVKD. CDR3 bases: TGTGCCACCAGTTCAGGGCCCCAAGAGACCCAGTACTTC. Protein sequence: CATSSGPQETQYF.

Relative to its sample, this clonotype is medium-sized. V usage is TRBV6-2 or TRBV6-3 and J usage is TRBJ1-3; D gene uncertain. The germline V gene encodes CDR1 MNHEY and CDR2 SVGEGT. The CDR3 runs to 14 residues. V was pared by 0 bases and J by 4 bases, with 7 bases between. The CDR3 sequence: CASSYSASGNTIYF. For the CDR3, the DNA is TGTGCCAGCAGTTACTCGGCATCGGGAAACACCATATATTTT.

The chain links TRBV5-6 to TRBJ2-7, with TRBD2 matching 15 bases. V lost 4 bases, J lost 7 bases, and 9 bases stayed unmatched. CDR1 SGHDT and CDR2 YYEEEE come from the germline V gene. The CDR3 extends over 16 amino acids. The CDR3: CASSPPGLAGGREQYF. CDR3 coding DNA: TGTGCCAGCAGCCCTCCGGGACTAGCGGGAGGCCGGGAGCAGTACTTC.

In DNA form, the CDR3 reads TGTGCCAGCAGTTTGGGAGGAGGGACGGGAACCGGGGAGCTGTTTTTT. It yields the protein CASSLGGGTGTGELFF. J is TRBJ2-2 and V is TRBV27; weak D call: TRBD2 (6 bases). The V gene lost 3 bases and the J gene lost 5 bases, with 16 bases spanning the gap. The length of the CDR3 is 16 residues. The germline V gene encodes CDR1 MNHEY and CDR2 SMNVEV (reference sequence).

On this clonotype: One junction end disagrees with the germline gene, perhaps due to a read error. The chain recombines TRBV20-1 with TRBJ2-2, with D unresolved. The CDR3 sequence is 14 residues long. Per the germline V gene, CDR1 is DFQATT and CDR2 is SNEGSKA (reference sequence). As DNA, the CDR3 is TGCAGTGCTAGAGACCAGCCGAACACCTGGGAGCTGTTTTTT. Amino acid sequence: CSARDQPNTWELFF.

At least ten counts were recorded for this clonotype. The chain joins TRBV19 to TRBJ1-5, with D maybe TRBD1 (6 bases). Per the germline V gene, CDR1 is LNHDA and CDR2 is SQIVND (reference sequence). This CDR3 contains 13 residues. V lost 5 bases and J lost 5, with 10 bases in between. The DNA of the CDR3 is TGTGCCAGTAGTCTCGGGGGCCATCAGCCCCAGCATTTT. Translated, it gives CASSLGGHQPQHF.

In its sample, this clonotype was seen once. A read error may be the cause here, since a much bigger clone is one base away. The V gene is TRBV5-1, the J gene TRBJ2-3, with no clear D. This CDR3 has 13 amino acids. The germline V gene encodes CDR1 SGHRS and CDR2 YFSETQ. The CDR3 region is CTSSVGGTDTQYF. The CDR3 nucleotides are TGCACCAGCAGCGTTGGAGGCACAGATACGCAGTATTTT.

The chain links TRBV10-2 to TRBJ2-6, with D perhaps matching TRBD1 or TRBD2 (6 bases each). The CDR3 is 16 residues long. V lost 6 bases, J lost 0 bases, and 12 bases lay in between. Germline loops: CDR1 WSHSY, CDR2 SAAADI. CDR3 protein: CASRRGVFSGANVLTF. In nucleotides, the CDR3 is TGCGCCAGCAGGAGGGGGGTGTTCTCTGGGGCCAACGTCCTGACTTTC.

This rearrangement joins TRBV5-6 to TRBJ2-5, with no clear D. Germline loops: CDR1 SGHDT, CDR2 YYEEEE. This CDR3 spans 11 amino acids. Trimming cost V 2 bases and J 4 bases, with 3 bases left between them. The CDR3 nucleotides are TGTGCCAGCAGCTTCCTAGAGACCCAGTACTTC. This encodes CASSFLETQYF.

The genes are TRBV19 and TRBJ2-5; the D gene is possibly TRBD2 (6 bases). V was clipped by 0 bases and J by 5 bases, with 22 bases between them. The CDR3 length is 18 residues. From germline, CDR1 is LNHDA and CDR2 SQIVND (reference sequence). The CDR3: CASSIEGGPGGGSETQYF. In nucleotides, the CDR3 is TGTGCCAGTAGTATAGAGGGGGGACCCGGGGGAGGTAGTGAGACCCAGTACTTC.

V gene TRBV12-3 or TRBV12-4 combines with J gene TRBJ1-2; TRBD1 aligns across 9 bases. The CDR3 is made up of 14 amino acids. The junction had 8 bases not matched to a gene; V was cut back by 4 bases and J by 8 bases. The CDR3 reads CASSSTGTGFGYTF. The DNA for the CDR3 is TGTGCCAGCAGTTCTACCGGGACAGGGTTCGGCTACACCTTC.

This sequence joins TRBV7-9 and TRBJ2-1; D may be TRBD1 or TRBD2 (5 bases each). Trimming left V 5 bases short and J 7 bases short, with 15 bases between. The CDR3 has 14 amino acids. Germline V gene sequence: CDR1 SEHNR, CDR2 FQNEAQ (reference sequence). CDR3 DNA: TGTGCCAGCAGCCCAGGGACGGCCGGAAATGAGCAGTTCTTC. Its protein product is CASSPGTAGNEQFF.

By sample share, this clonotype is medium-sized. J is TRBJ1-2 and V is TRBV7-2; no reliable D call. Germline V gives CDR1 SGHTA, CDR2 FQGNSA. Trimming took 4 bases from V and 4 from J, leaving 7 bases between them. The CDR3 extends over 12 amino acids. The CDR3 here is CASSSLSYGYTF. CDR3 bases: TGTGCCAGCAGCTCACTTAGCTATGGCTACACCTTC.

The chain is built from TRBV28 and TRBJ2-1; 11 bases fit TRBD1. Losses at the gene ends were 5 bases for V and 7 bases for J; bases not matched to a gene: 10. The length of the CDR3 is 16 residues. The germline gives CDR1 MDHEN, CDR2 SYDVKM. The CDR3 DNA reads TGTGCCAGCAGTAGGACCGGGACAGGGGGAGGGAATGAGCAGTTCTTC. Amino acid sequence: CASSRTGTGGGNEQFF.

This clonotype is medium-sized by share. This chain uses TRBV9 with TRBJ1-2, with D unresolved. The CDR3 is 15 residues long. The germline V gene has CDR1 SGDLS and CDR2 YYNGEE. Trimming pared 4 bases from V and 6 bases from J, leaving 19 bases between. CDR3 coding DNA: TGTGCCAGCAGCCCCTCGGGTTGGTCGGTGAATGGCTACACCTTC. Its protein is CASSPSGWSVNGYTF.

This clonotype is classed as medium-sized (0.01 to 0.1%). The chain carries TRBV5-1 and TRBJ2-1, with D possibly being TRBD2 (5 bases). The CDR3 is 13 residues long. Trimming removed 6 bases from V and 7 bases from J, with 14 bases in between. Germline V CDR1 and CDR2: SGHRS, YFSETQ. The CDR3 DNA reads as TGCGCCAGCAACGAGGGAACGGGTAATGAGCAGTTCTTC. It codes for CASNEGTGNEQFF.

Only one count was recorded for this clonotype. The chain employs TRBV6-5 and TRBJ1-1; D is perhaps TRBD1 (6 bases). There are 14 residues in the CDR3. Looked up from germline, CDR1 is MNHEY and CDR2 is SVGAGI. V lost 0 bases and J 4 bases, leaving 9 bases between the germline ends. This chain's CDR3 is CASSYSGGATEAFF. The CDR3 region has the DNA TGTGCCAGCAGTTACTCAGGGGGGGCCACTGAAGCTTTCTTT.

This clonotype is termed medium-sized (0.01 to 0.1%). The V and J genes are TRBV6-6 and TRBJ2-7, with 8 bases matching TRBD1. The germline V gene has CDR1 MNHNY and CDR2 SVGAGI (reference sequence). J was trimmed by 3 bases and V by 6 bases; bases with no gene match: 1. The CDR3 loop spans 12 amino acids. The CDR3 region is CASRDRDYEQYF. Here the CDR3 DNA reads TGTGCCAGCAGGGACAGGGACTACGAGCAGTACTTC.

As regards this clonotype: A much larger clone lies one base from this, so it may be a read error. The V and J genes are TRBV9 and TRBJ1-2; D not resolved. The CDR3 runs to 12 residues. Germline V CDR1 and CDR2: SGDLS, YYNGEE. The CDR3 bases are TGTGCCAACAGCTTCTCGGGTGGAGGCTACACCTTC. This gives the protein CANSFSGGGYTF.

This clonotype qualifies as medium-sized. The rearrangement uses TRBV30 and TRBJ2-1; D ambiguous. Trimming pared 2 bases from V and 9 bases from J, leaving 14 bases between. CDR3 length equals 13 residues. Germline V gives CDR1 GTSNPN, CDR2 SVGIG (reference sequence). The CDR3, as DNA: TGTGCCTGGAGTCTAGGCCGACCAGGTGAGCAGTTCTTC. Protein sequence: CAWSLGRPGEQFF.

This clonotype showed up just a few times. V usage is TRBV7-9 and J usage is TRBJ2-7, with D perhaps matching TRBD1 (6 bases). The CDR3 is 15 residues long. The germline gives CDR1 SEHNR, CDR2 FQNEAQ (reference sequence). The ends were cut back, 0 bases at V and 3 bases at J, with 12 bases in the middle. The CDR3 DNA follows: TGTGCCAGCAGCTTAGCGAAGGTCAGGGGCTACGAGCAGTACTTC. It codes for CASSLAKVRGYEQYF.

The chain combines TRBV5-4 with TRBJ2-1; 12 positions match TRBD2. The junction had 0 bases not matched to a gene; V was cut back by 0 bases and J by 5 bases. The germline gives CDR1 SGHNT, CDR2 YYREEE (reference sequence). CDR3 length: 15 residues. DNA of the CDR3: TGTGCCAGCAGCTTGGGACTAGCGGGAGACAATGAGCAGTTCTTC. It translates to CASSLGLAGDNEQFF.

The V and J genes are TRBV10-3 and TRBJ2-3; no firm D call. The CDR3 contains 16 residues. Trimming shortened V by 2 bases and J by 5 bases, and 17 bases separated the two germline ends. Germline CDR1 reads ENHRY; CDR2 reads SYGVKD. The chain's CDR3 is CAISEKGRRSGDTQYF. In DNA form, the CDR3 reads TGTGCCATCAGTGAGAAAGGGCGGCGGAGTGGAGATACGCAGTATTTT.

In its sample, this clonotype ranks as medium-sized. The gene calls are TRBV7-9 and TRBJ2-5; 8 bases line up with TRBD1. From germline, CDR1 is SEHNR and CDR2 FQNEAQ (reference sequence). The CDR3 extends over 16 amino acids. V lost 1 base to trimming and J lost 4 bases; unmatched junction nucleotides: 8. CDR3 coding DNA: TGTGCCAGCAGCTTAGGTGTGACAGGGGAAGGAGAGACCCAGTACTTC. It translates to CASSLGVTGEGETQYF.

The chain links TRBV28 to TRBJ2-5; D is undetermined. The V end lost 1 base, the J end lost 2 bases, and 11 bases lay between the germline ends. The CDR3 contains 15 residues. Germline V CDR1 and CDR2: MDHEN, SYDVKM. CDR3 sequence (DNA): TGTGCCAGCAGTTTATATCGGGCAACTCAAGAGACCCAGTACTTC. Its protein is CASSLYRATQETQYF.

By frequency in the sample, this clonotype is medium-sized. J is TRBJ1-2 and V is TRBV29-1; D is unclear. The CDR3 contains 10 residues. Germline-derived CDR1 and CDR2 are SQVTM and ANQGSEA. V was clipped by 2 bases and J by 8 bases, with 6 bases between them. In nucleotides, the CDR3 is TGCAGCGTTGAATTGTCAGGCTACACCTTC. This gives the protein CSVELSGYTF.